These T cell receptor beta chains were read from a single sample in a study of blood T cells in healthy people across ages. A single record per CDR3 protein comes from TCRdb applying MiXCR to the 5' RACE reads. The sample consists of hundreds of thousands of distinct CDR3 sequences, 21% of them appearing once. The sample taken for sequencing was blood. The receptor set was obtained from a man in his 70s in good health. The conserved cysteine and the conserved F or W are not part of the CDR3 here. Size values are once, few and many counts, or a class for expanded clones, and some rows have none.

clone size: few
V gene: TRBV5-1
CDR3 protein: ASSLQGGRTEAF

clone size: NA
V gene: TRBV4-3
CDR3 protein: ASSQDWGQSSYEQY

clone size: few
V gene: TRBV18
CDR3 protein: ASSSLGSSYEQY

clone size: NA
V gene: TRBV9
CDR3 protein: ASSVATSTETQY

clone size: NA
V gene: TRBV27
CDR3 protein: ASSPGQKANSPLH

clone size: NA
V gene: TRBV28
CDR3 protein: ASSLGAGGGQETQY

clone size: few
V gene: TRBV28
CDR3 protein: ASSPSGTSGEDTQY

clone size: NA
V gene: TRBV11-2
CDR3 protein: ASSRTSGRKSYNEQF

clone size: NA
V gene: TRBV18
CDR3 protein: ASSPRDSGRNEQF

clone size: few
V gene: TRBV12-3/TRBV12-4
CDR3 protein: ASCTDLSYNSPLH

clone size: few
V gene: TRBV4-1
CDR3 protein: ASSQVTQGGEKLF

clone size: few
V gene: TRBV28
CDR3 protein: ASEGGTPIRLSYEQY

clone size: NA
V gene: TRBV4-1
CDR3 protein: ASSPVQSGYGYT

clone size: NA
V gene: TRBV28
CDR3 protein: ASRNRRGPYEQY

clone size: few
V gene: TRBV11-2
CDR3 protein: ASSLAGTSGSTPGELF

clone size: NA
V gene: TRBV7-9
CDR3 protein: ATSGTGTSYEQY

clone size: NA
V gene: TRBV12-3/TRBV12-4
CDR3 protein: ASSPDKKGPLH

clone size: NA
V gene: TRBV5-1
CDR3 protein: ASSPGQAGPETQY

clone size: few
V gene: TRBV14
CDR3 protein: ASSLRPVTEAF

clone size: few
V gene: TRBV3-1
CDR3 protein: ASSQAQRGWLEKLF

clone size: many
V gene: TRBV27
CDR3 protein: ASSLRDSSYNEQF

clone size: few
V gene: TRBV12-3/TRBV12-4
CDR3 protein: ASSSNTRNEQF

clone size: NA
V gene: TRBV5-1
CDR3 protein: ASSIQEETEAF

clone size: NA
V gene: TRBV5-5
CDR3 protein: ASSLDLNGNGEF

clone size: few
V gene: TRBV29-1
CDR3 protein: STRTGSYNEQF

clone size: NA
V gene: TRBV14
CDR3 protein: ASSQLAGYYEQY

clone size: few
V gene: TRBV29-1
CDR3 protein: SGVLSGRPETQY

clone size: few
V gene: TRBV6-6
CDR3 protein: ASRIHPSGYGYT

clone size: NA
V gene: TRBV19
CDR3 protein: ASVNRGGGQETQY

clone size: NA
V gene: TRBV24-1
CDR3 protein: ATSDTGLPQH

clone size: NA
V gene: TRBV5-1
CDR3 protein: ASSAGGDYNEQF

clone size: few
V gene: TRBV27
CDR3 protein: ASSLSFGNYEQY

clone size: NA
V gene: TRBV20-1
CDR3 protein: SARDRGSADTQY

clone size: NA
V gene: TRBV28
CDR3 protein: ASRSAQETQY

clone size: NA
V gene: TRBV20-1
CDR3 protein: SAGGYT

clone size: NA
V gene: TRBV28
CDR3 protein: ASSSTSGRAATETQC

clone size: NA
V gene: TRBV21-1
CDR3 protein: ASVGGTVYQETQY

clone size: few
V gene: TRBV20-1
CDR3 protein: SAKTGGTYGYT

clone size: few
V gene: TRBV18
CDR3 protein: ASSSGSSEQF

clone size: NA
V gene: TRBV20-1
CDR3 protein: SAMSRAEQY

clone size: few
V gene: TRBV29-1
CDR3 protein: SVSAIGGPTSTDTQY

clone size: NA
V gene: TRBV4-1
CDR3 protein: ASSQSPGEETQY

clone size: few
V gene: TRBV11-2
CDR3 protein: ASSSQGLRQF

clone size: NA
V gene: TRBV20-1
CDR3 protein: SARESASVQETQY